This T cell receptor (beta chain) comes out of a study of Ad26.COV2.S vaccination and SARS-CoV-2 variants. Study-wide context: Ad26.COV2.S, an intramuscular injection, was given once or twice 56 days apart.

Study-wide findings and caveats: Following vaccination, spike-specific CD8+ and CD4+ T cell responses reportedly exhibited substantial breadth. An underestimation of total T cell responses may have resulted from the TCR breadth and depth analyses.

CDR1 is MNHEY, CDR2 SMNVEV, per germline (reference sequence). This CDR3 has 15 amino acids. V lost 0 bases, J lost 1 base, and 2 bases stayed unmatched. On this clone: Its matching antigen is unknown.

Stated treatment: some 20 received Ad26.COV2.S at low or high dose, single or two shots; about 5 received placebo; per-sample allocation not given. Material that was analyzed had been drawn on day 63 after the first vaccine or placebo injection. TCRdb keeps only in-frame clones here, not all; method: immunoSEQ multiplex PCR. The data contain about 370,000 clones, approximately 90% of them singletons. The sequenced sample was peripheral blood, obtained in a trial of Ad26.COV2.S vaccine versus placebo. The TCR was taken from a person between 18 and 59 years old who received the Ad26.COV2.S COVID-19 vaccine or a placebo. This chain joins TRBV27 and TRBJ2-7; TRBD2 aligns across 8 bases. The CDR3 nucleotides read TGTGCCAGCAGTTTATCCGGGGGGGAATCCTACGAGCAGTACTTC. Translating gives CASSLSGGESYEQYF.